This TCR beta chain emerged from a study of lymphopenia after photon versus proton radiotherapy. CDR1 is PRHDT and CDR2 is FYEKMQ in the germline V gene (reference sequence). Trimming removed 5 bases from V and 0 bases from J, with 18 bases in between. CDR3 size: 17 residues. Points on this clone: The antigen is unknown.

Findings of the study overall: In patients who died, overall survival fell as post-nadir TCR diversity dropped more. Oligoclonal CD8+ Temra expansion after nadir drove photon patients' diversity drop. Relative stability marked proton patients; photon patients lost diversity and naive cells. Better survival with proton therapy was suggested as possible, not demonstrated.

The repertoire was sequenced with immunoSEQ multiplex PCR; TCRdb's copy has only in-frame clones and lacks some. The table includes around 33,000 clones, roughly 89% detected once. The sample here was peripheral blood, taken from a patient treated with proton-based radiotherapy. The V and J genes are TRBV13 and TRBJ2-3; no definite D call. The source of this sequence is a woman aged 70-85 years with pancreatic cancer. Some clones in this sample may be carry-over from other donors' samples. CDR3 amino acids: CASSPFWPTSSTDTQYF. Here the CDR3 DNA reads TGTGCCAGCAGCCCCTTTTGGCCTACAAGTAGCACAGATACGCAGTATTTT.